This T cell receptor beta chain originates from a study of T cells in tumors after PD-1 blockade. V shed 5 bases and J 5 bases; nucleotides not matched to a gene: 12. The CDR3 spans 15 residues. Germline values: CDR1 SGHRS, CDR2 YFSETQ. Libraries were prepared by immunoSEQ multiplex PCR; TCRdb keeps only in-frame clonotypes and omits some of them. The table has about 33,000 clones, roughly 78% seen once; the top ten hold over 30%. The chain employs TRBV5-1 and TRBJ2-7; 8 bases fit TRBD2. This TCR was recovered from a human donor with basal cell carcinoma. Sequences were derived from PBMCs, sampled before anti-PD-1 treatment. The CDR3 DNA reads as TGCGCCAGCAGACTCGGGGGGGGCCTACCCGACGAGCAGTACTTC. It yields the protein CASRLGGGLPDEQYF.